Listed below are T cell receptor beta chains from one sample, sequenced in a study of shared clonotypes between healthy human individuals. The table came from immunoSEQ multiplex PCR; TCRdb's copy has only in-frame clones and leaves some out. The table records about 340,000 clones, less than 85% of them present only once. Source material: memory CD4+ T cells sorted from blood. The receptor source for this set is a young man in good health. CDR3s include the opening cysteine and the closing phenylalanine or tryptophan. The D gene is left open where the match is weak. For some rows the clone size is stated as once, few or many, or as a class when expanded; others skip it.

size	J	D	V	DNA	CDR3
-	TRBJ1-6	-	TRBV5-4	TGTGCCAGCAGCCTGGGACGTCTAAGCTCCTATAATTCACCCCTCCACTTT	CASSLGRLSSYNSPLHF
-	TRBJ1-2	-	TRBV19	TGTGCCAGTAGTACCCACCAGGGGCGGCACTATGGCTACACCTTC	CASSTHQGRHYGYTF
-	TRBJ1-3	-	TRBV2	TGTGCCAGCGCCCTAGAGGGCTCTGGAAACACCATATATTTT	CASALEGSGNTIYF
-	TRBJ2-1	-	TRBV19	TGTGCCAGTAGGTTGGTGCCCTACAATGAGCAGTTCTTC	CASRLVPYNEQFF
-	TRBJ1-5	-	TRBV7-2	TGTGCCAGCAGCTTAAGGGGACAGCCCCAGCATTTT	CASSLRGQPQHF
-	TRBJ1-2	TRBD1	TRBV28	TGTGCCAGCAGTCCCCTGACAGGGGGTAACTATGGCTACACCTTC	CASSPLTGGNYGYTF
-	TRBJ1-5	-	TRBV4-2	TGTGCCAGCAGCCAGAGCAGTTTAAGCAATCAGCCCCAGCATTTT	CASSQSSLSNQPQHF
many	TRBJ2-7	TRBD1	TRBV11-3	TGTGCCAGCAGCTCGACAGGGTTCAACGAGCAGTACTTC	CASSSTGFNEQYF
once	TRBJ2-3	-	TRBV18	TGTGCCAGCTCACCACCTCTAGCGAGAGATACGCAGTATTTT	CASSPPLARDTQYF
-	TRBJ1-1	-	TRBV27	TGTGCCAGCAGTCCGGCTATTGGGACGGTGAACACTGAAGCTTTCTTT	CASSPAIGTVNTEAFF
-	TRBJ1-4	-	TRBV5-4	TGTGCCAGCAGCGGCCGGGCGAACGATGAAAAACTGTTTTTT	CASSGRANDEKLFF
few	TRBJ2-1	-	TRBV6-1	TGTGCCACCGAGTCAGCCCCTCCCTCGTTCTTC	CATESAPPSFF
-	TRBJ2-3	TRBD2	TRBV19	TGTGCCAGTACTAGCGGGAGGCACGGCCCCCGCGATACGCAGTATTTT	CASTSGRHGPRDTQYF
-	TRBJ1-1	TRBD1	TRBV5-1	TGCGCCAGCAGCTTGGCTACAGGGGGAAGGGATACTGAAGCTTTCTTT	CASSLATGGRDTEAFF
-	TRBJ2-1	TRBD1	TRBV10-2	TGCGCCAGCCATCGGACAGGGGGCAATGAGCAGTTCTTC	CASHRTGGNEQFF
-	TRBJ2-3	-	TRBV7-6	TGTGCCAGCAGCTTAGACGGGGTTAGCACAGATACGCAGTATTTT	CASSLDGVSTDTQYF
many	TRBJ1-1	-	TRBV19	TGTGCCAGTAGTGTTCGGTGGACTGAAGCTTTCTTT	CASSVRWTEAFF
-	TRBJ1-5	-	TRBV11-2	TGTGCCAGCAGCTCGCAAATTGATCAGCCCCAGCATTTT	CASSSQIDQPQHF
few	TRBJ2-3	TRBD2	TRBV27	TGTGCCAGCAGTTTTGCGGGAGGGCCGGGGGAGCAGTATTTT	CASSFAGGPGEQYF
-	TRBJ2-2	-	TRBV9	TGTGCCAGCAGCGTAGTTGGAGGCAACACCGGGGAGCTGTTTTTT	CASSVVGGNTGELFF
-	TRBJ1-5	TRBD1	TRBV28	TGTGCCAGCGTCCCCAACAGGGGAAGCAATCAGCCCCAGCATTTT	CASVPNRGSNQPQHF
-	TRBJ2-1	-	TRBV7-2	TGTGCCAGCAGCTTATCCTTTACACCAGAAGCCTTGTTCTTC	CASSLSFTPEALFF
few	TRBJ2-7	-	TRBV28	TGTGCCAGCAGTAGAACAGCGCGAGGGCAGTACTTC	CASSRTARGQYF
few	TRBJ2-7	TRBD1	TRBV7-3	TGTGCCAGCAGCTTATATAAGACAGGGGCCCTTTACGAGCAGTACTTC	CASSLYKTGALYEQYF
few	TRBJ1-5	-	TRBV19	TGTGCCAGTAGCGACTCTGACAGTAGCAATCAGCCCCAGCATTTT	CASSDSDSSNQPQHF
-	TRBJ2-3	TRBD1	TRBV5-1	TGCGCCAGCAGCACAGGACAGGGGTGGACAGATACGCAGTATTTT	CASSTGQGWTDTQYF
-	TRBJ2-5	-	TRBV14	TGTGCCAGCAGCCAAGATTTGGGGCCTATGGAGACCCAGTACTTC	CASSQDLGPMETQYF
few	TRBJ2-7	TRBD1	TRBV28	TGTGCCAGCACGGGATTATGGACAGGGGGCTACGAGCAGTACTTC	CASTGLWTGGYEQYF
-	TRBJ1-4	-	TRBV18	TGTGCCAGCTCACCGGGGGGTAGCGCAACTAATGAAAAACTGTTTTTT	CASSPGGSATNEKLFF
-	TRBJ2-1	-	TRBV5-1	TGCGCCAGCAACCGGCGGGTTAGCGGACCCGACAATGAGCAGTTCTTC	CASNRRVSGPDNEQFF
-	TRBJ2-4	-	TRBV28	TGTGCCAGCAGTTTAGGCGGGGCCAGGGAAGGCATTCAGTACTTC	CASSLGGAREGIQYF
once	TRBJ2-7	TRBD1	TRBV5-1	TGCGCCAGCAGCTTGGAACAGGGGGCAGGGTACGAGCAGTACTTC	CASSLEQGAGYEQYF
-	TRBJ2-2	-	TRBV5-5	TGTGCCAGCAGTTATATACGTGGGGGTTTGGACGGGGAGCTGTTTTTT	CASSYIRGGLDGELFF
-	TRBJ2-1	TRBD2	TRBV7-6	TGTGCCAGCAGCCCACCGGGGGTAGCGGGGGTCTTC	CASSPPGVAGVF
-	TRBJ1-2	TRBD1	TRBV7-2	TGTGCCAGCAGCTTAGGGGGACAGGCGCCCTATGGCTACACCTTC	CASSLGGQAPYGYTF
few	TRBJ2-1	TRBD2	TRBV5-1	TGCGCCAGCAGCCCGGGACTAGCTACGTCGCATGAGCAGTTCTTC	CASSPGLATSHEQFF
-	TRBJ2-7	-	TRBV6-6	TGTGCCAGCAGTTACTCCAGACAGGAATACTCCTACGAGCAGTACTTC	CASSYSRQEYSYEQYF
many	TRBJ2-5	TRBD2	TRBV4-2	TGTGCCAGCAGCCAAGGGTCCCTAGCGGGAGGGGCAGAGACCCAGTACTTC	CASSQGSLAGGAETQYF
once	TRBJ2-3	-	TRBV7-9	TGTGCCAGCAGCCGGGGGTATAGGGATACGCAGTATTTT	CASSRGYRDTQYF
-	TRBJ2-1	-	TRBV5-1	TGCGCCAGCAGCTTGAATGGTTTTCTAAATAACAATGAGCAGTTCTTC	CASSLNGFLNNNEQFF
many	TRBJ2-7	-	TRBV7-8	TGTGCCAGCAGCCAGATCTGGGGGGAGCTCTACGAGCAGTACTTC	CASSQIWGELYEQYF
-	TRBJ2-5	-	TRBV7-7	TGTGCTAGCAGCCCTGTTGGTGGGGGGGCTGGAGAGACCCAGTACTTC	CASSPVGGGAGETQYF
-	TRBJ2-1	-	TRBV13	TGTGCCAGCAGCTTCCGGGATGAGCAGTTCTTC	CASSFRDEQFF
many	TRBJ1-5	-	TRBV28	TGTGCCAGCAGTTCGCCAGGGGTGATGGATCAGCCCCAGCATTTT	CASSSPGVMDQPQHF
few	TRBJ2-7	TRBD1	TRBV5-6	TGTGCCAGCAGCTCCGGGACAGGGTACTACGAGCAGTACTTC	CASSSGTGYYEQYF